This TCR beta chain was recovered during a study of neoadjuvant anti-PD-1 for oral cavity cancer. Study context: Nivolumab at 3 mg/kg was mostly given biweekly, three to four doses, pre-surgery.

General study results and limits: Non-responders to neoadjuvant nivolumab had significantly more clonal PBMC T cells than responders. Treg/Th17 ratio rose with pretreatment blood and fell with post-treatment tumor TCRbeta clonality.

V lost 6 bases, J lost 5 bases, and 13 bases stayed unmatched. Looked up from germline, CDR1 is MDHEN and CDR2 is SYDVKM. This CDR3 is built from 16 residues. About this clone: Its antigen is not identified.

Time point meaning: after neoadjuvant nivolumab, at surgical resection. The protocol was immunoSEQ multiplex PCR, while the TCRdb copy is restricted to in-frame clones and leaves out a portion. The data hold about 14,000 clones, with around 80% observed a single time. The input for sequencing was PBMCs, taken after nivolumab (anti-PD-1) treatment. The chain couples TRBV28 to TRBJ2-1; 7 nucleotides align to TRBD2. This clonotype originated in a person between 35 and 79 years old with oral cavity squamous cell carcinoma. CDR3 sequence (DNA): TGTGCCAGCAGGAGGGGCGGGAGCGCTAGAAACAATGAGCAGTTCTTC. It yields the protein CASRRGGSARNNEQFF.